Each of the 20 T cell receptor beta chains below was sequenced from the same sample in a study of OX40 agonist ivuxolimab in advanced cancers. Data came from immunoSEQ multiplex PCR; TCRdb stores just in-frame clones and leaves some out. This repertoire shows 90,000 to 100,000 clones, approximately 91% found once; its top ten account for 0.7% to 0.95%. The sequences come from CD4+ or CD8+ T cells sorted from blood, collected in a trial of the OX40 agonist ivuxolimab. The receptors shown here come from an adult with an advanced solid tumor such as melanoma, head and neck, liver or kidney cancer.

The J gene is TRBJ1-5, the V gene TRBV6-6; the D is unclear. The CDR3 sequence is 16 residues long. V shed 3 bases and J shed 1 base, with 13 bases lying between them. Germline CDR1 MNHNY, CDR2 SVGAGI (reference sequence). The CDR3 here is CASSYTRGTSNQPQHF. The CDR3 DNA follows: TGTGCCAGCAGTTATACCCGGGGAACGAGCAATCAGCCCCAGCATTTT.

This chain connects TRBV19 to TRBJ1-2; D remains unclear. CDR1 is LNHDA and CDR2 is SQIVND in the germline V gene (reference sequence). Trimming took off 4 bases at V and 8 bases at J, with 11 bases between the two ends. The CDR3 is 12 amino acids. Written as DNA, the CDR3 is TGTGCCAGTAGTAGGGCTCCGGAGGGCTACACCTTC. As protein: CASSRAPEGYTF.

The genes are TRBV28 and TRBJ1-2, with a weak D call TRBD1 (5 bases). Germline V gives CDR1 MDHEN, CDR2 SYDVKM. The CDR3 is made up of 16 amino acids. The V end lost 6 bases, the J end lost 0 bases, and 17 bases lay between the germline ends. CDR3 in amino acids: CASSPRRAGTNYGYTF. The CDR3 region has the DNA TGTGCCAGCAGCCCCCGGAGGGCAGGGACTAACTATGGCTACACCTTC.

This clone was observed once. The rearrangement joins TRBV4-2 to TRBJ2-2; 7 bases fit TRBD2. Per the germline V gene, CDR1 is LGHNA and CDR2 is YNFKEQ. The CDR3 runs to 14 residues. After removal of 4 bases from V and 4 bases from J, the junction contained 3 bases not matched to a gene. The CDR3 nucleotides are TGTGCCAGCAGCCTCGGCGGGGGCACCGGGGAGCTGTTTTTT. Translating gives CASSLGGGTGELFF.

The chain recombines TRBV4-2 with TRBJ1-5; 7 bases align to TRBD1. There are 16 residues in the CDR3. Trimming removed 1 base from V and 5 bases from J; junction bases left unmatched: 8. Looked up from germline, CDR1 is LGHNA and CDR2 is YNFKEQ. CDR3 in amino acids: CASSQGEDRKDQPQHF. The CDR3 DNA reads TGTGCCAGCAGCCAAGGTGAGGACAGGAAAGATCAGCCCCAGCATTTT.

The chain uses TRBV28 and TRBJ1-2, with 12 bases matching TRBD1. The CDR3 is 18 amino acids. The junction had 12 bases not matched to a gene; V was cut back by 6 bases and J by 1 base. Germline CDR1 and CDR2: MDHEN and SYDVKM. The CDR3 DNA is TGTGCCAGCAGCCCGGCCCCGGGACAGGGGGCCGGTAACTATGGCTACACCTTC. Its protein is CASSPAPGQGAGNYGYTF.

The chain has TRBV28 and TRBJ2-3, with 9 bases fitting TRBD2. Trimming at V came to 3 bases and at J to 5 bases, leaving 9 bases not matched to a gene. The CDR3 is made up of 16 amino acids. The germline V gene encodes CDR1 MDHEN and CDR2 SYDVKM. The CDR3 here is CASSFWASGARDTQYF. The CDR3 DNA reads TGTGCCAGCAGTTTCTGGGCTAGCGGGGCACGAGATACGCAGTATTTT. Based on the CDR3 plus reference TRBV28 and TRBJ2-3, the full variable domain is DVKVTQSSRYLVKRTGEKVFLECVQDMDHENMFWYRQDPGLGLRLIYFSYDVKMKEKGDIPEGYSVSREKKERFSLILESASTNQTSMYLCASSFWASGARDTQYFGPGTRLTVL.

V gene TRBV5-4 combines with J gene TRBJ2-1; the D is unclear. The CDR3 sequence is 12 residues long. CDR1 SGHNT and CDR2 YYREEE come from the germline V gene (reference sequence). Deletions cut 2 bases from V and 9 bases from J, with 9 bases between. The CDR3 is CASSFPPGEQFF. The DNA for the CDR3 is TGTGCCAGCAGCTTTCCCCCTGGTGAGCAGTTCTTC.

The V gene is TRBV29-1, the J gene TRBJ1-2, with a weak D call TRBD1 (5 bases). CDR3 size: 11 residues. V was cut by 6 bases and J by 9 bases, with 14 bases left in between. Germline CDR1 and CDR2: SQVTM and ANQGSEA. The chain's CDR3 is CSVGVGQRYTF. CDR3 bases: TGCAGCGTGGGGGTGGGCCAGCGCTACACCTTC.

The chain combines TRBV4-2 with TRBJ2-7; the match to TRBD2 covers 12 bases. The CDR3 loop spans 15 amino acids. Germline V lookup: CDR1 LGHNA, CDR2 YNFKEQ. The V and J ends lost 0 bases and 7 bases, in that order; junction bases with no gene match: 4. CDR3 protein: CASSQEGTSGYEQYF. CDR3 nucleotide sequence: TGTGCCAGCAGCCAAGAGGGGACTAGCGGGTATGAGCAGTACTTC.

The V call is TRBV11-2, the J call TRBJ1-3, with D tentatively TRBD1 (5 bases). Germline V gene data show CDR1 as SGHAT and CDR2 as FQNNGV. There are 16 residues in the CDR3. Trimming removed 2 bases at V and 3 bases at J, with 14 bases between. In DNA, the CDR3 is TGTGCCAGCAGCTTACAGAGAGGGACTGGTGGAAACACCATATATTTT. Translating it yields CASSLQRGTGGNTIYF.

The chain joins TRBV6-5 to TRBJ1-2; tentative D call: TRBD1 (5 bases). This CDR3 is 15 amino acids long. The V end lost 6 bases, the J end lost 4 bases, and 18 bases lay between the germline ends. The V gene's germline CDR1 is MNHEY and CDR2 SVGAGI. Here the CDR3 reads CASSPSSGSIYGYTF. DNA for the CDR3: TGTGCCAGCAGCCCCTCTTCAGGGTCGATCTATGGCTACACCTTC.

In DNA, the CDR3 is TGTGCCAGCACCTTTCGACAGGGGGCTAAGGAGGAAGCTTTCTTT. Its protein product is CASTFRQGAKEEAFF. The chain employs TRBV2 and TRBJ1-1; 10 bases align to TRBD1. J was trimmed by 8 bases and V by 7 bases; bases with no gene match: 13. The germline V gene has CDR1 SNHLY and CDR2 FYNNEI. This CDR3 region has 15 residues.

The rearrangement joins TRBV7-2 to TRBJ2-7; 8 nucleotides agree with TRBD1. This CDR3 has 14 residues. CDR1 SGHTA and CDR2 FQGNSA come from the germline V gene. The V and J ends lost 3 bases and 2 bases, in that order; junction bases with no gene match: 3. The CDR3, as DNA: TGTGCCAGCAGCTTCGACAGGGGAACCTACGAGCAGTACTTC. Its protein is CASSFDRGTYEQYF.

The chain has TRBV6-1 and TRBJ1-1, with 7 bases matching TRBD1. CDR1 and CDR2 (germline): MNHNS, SASEGT. The trim removed 4 bases at V and 1 base at J, leaving 6 bases unmatched. The CDR3 is made up of 15 amino acids. The CDR3 sequence is CASSGLGQPNTEAFF. For the CDR3, the DNA is TGTGCCAGCAGTGGCCTGGGACAGCCGAACACTGAAGCTTTCTTT.

The V gene is TRBV7-9, the J gene TRBJ2-5; the D call may be TRBD1 or TRBD2 (5 bases each). TRBJ2-7 matches the DNA end more closely, so the J call is doubtful. The CDR3 runs to 15 residues. Germline-derived CDR1 and CDR2 are SEHNR and FQNEAQ (reference sequence). CDR3 nucleotides: TGTGCCAGCGGGGGTCAGGGATTTAGCTCCTACGAGCAGTACTTC. This translates into CASGGQGFSSYEQYF.

This rearrangement joins TRBV5-8 to TRBJ1-1; no reliable D call. The CDR3 is 13 residues long. Trimming removed 7 bases at V and 11 bases at J, with 21 bases between. Germline V gene sequence: CDR1 SGHTS, CDR2 YDEGEE. The CDR3 coding sequence is TGTGCCAGCGGAAGCTTAGGTACGTCGGGGGCTTTCTTT. This sequence encodes CASGSLGTSGAFF.

The V call is TRBV5-5, the J call TRBJ1-2; no firm D call. Per the germline V gene, CDR1 is SGHKS and CDR2 is YYEKEE (reference sequence). V lost 7 bases to trimming and J lost 1 base, with 14 bases between them. The CDR3 runs 14 residues. DNA of the CDR3: TGTGCCAGCTCCCCCGACGGGGATAACTATGGCTACACCTTC. Its translation is CASSPDGDNYGYTF.

The chain carries TRBV19 and TRBJ2-3; the D is unclear. This CDR3 has 13 amino acids. Germline V gene lookup returns CDR1 LNHDA and CDR2 SQIVND (reference sequence). Trimming pared 3 bases from V and 1 base from J, leaving 5 bases between. CDR3 sequence (DNA): TGTGCCAGTAGTATCATGGGCACAGATACGCAGTATTTT. It is translated as CASSIMGTDTQYF.

The chain combines TRBV7-2 with TRBJ2-5; unclear D gene. Looked up from germline, CDR1 is SGHTA and CDR2 is FQGNSA. CDR3 length: 13 amino acids. V was cut by 5 bases and J by 0 bases, with 7 bases left in between. Here the CDR3 reads CASSPTHQETQYF. CDR3 nucleotides: TGTGCCAGCAGCCCGACACACCAAGAGACCCAGTACTTC.